A single sample gave rise to the 13 T cell receptor beta chains below, sequenced in a study of Graves' ophthalmopathy and Graves' hyperthyroidism. Scientists amplified the TCR beta CDR3 regions from RNA transcripts. The first-round RT-PCR employed HTBI primers together with the Qiagen OneStep RT-PCR kit. A multiplex PCR was then performed as the second round. TCRdb re-called the multiplex PCR reads through MiXCR, storing one row per CDR3 protein. The data contain about 240,000 distinct CDR3 sequences, around 50% of them singletons. Specimen: peripheral blood. These receptor sequences come from an adult man with Graves' ophthalmopathy.

V and J are TRBV20-1 and TRBJ1-1; possible D gene TRBD1, 5 bases. The CDR3 loop spans 15 amino acids. V gave up 0 bases and J gave up 2 bases, with 13 bases separating them. From germline, CDR1 is DFQATT and CDR2 SNEGSKA (reference sequence). The CDR3 coding sequence is TGCAGTGCTAGAGATCGCAAGGGGCAAAACACTGAAGCTTTCTTT. Encoded protein: CSARDRKGQNTEAFF.

In this sample, this clonotype turned up a few times. The V gene is TRBV19, the J gene TRBJ1-1; D is uncertain. V was shortened by 4 bases and J by 10 bases, with 16 bases between the two germline ends. CDR3 size: 13 residues. Per the germline V gene, CDR1 is LNHDA and CDR2 is SQIVND (reference sequence). The CDR3 loop is CASSNKGGIRAFF. CDR3 nucleotide sequence: TGTGCCAGTAGTAATAAGGGCGGGATACGAGCTTTCTTT.

This chain uses TRBV5-1 with TRBJ2-2; D gene ambiguous. Germline CDR1 is SGHRS and CDR2 is YFSETQ. The V and J ends lost 6 bases and 6 bases respectively, with 6 bases between them. The CDR3 sequence is 11 residues long. DNA for the CDR3: TGCGCCAGCAAAGATCCCGGGGAGCTGTTTTTT. This sequence encodes CASKDPGELFF.

This chain's CDR3 is CASSIQGLKSYEQYF. The CDR3 coding sequence is TGTGCCAGCAGCATACAGGGTCTAAAATCCTACGAGCAGTACTTC. The V and J genes are TRBV7-2 and TRBJ2-7; a weak D match, TRBD1 (6 bases). The CDR3 runs to 15 residues. CDR1 SGHTA and CDR2 FQGNSA come from the germline V gene. V lost 5 bases, J lost 1 base, and 15 bases lay in between.

The chain links TRBV10-1 to TRBJ2-2; 8 positions match TRBD2. This CDR3 region has 16 residues. Germline CDR1 WNHNN, CDR2 SYGVQD (reference sequence). Trimming removed 4 bases from V and 0 bases from J; junction bases left unmatched: 4. CDR3 region: CASSVTSEANTGELFF. CDR3 DNA sequence: TGCGCCAGCAGTGTGACTAGCGAGGCGAACACCGGGGAGCTGTTTTTT.

This clonotype has only a few counts. V is TRBV19 and J is TRBJ1-2; 7 bases fit TRBD1. The V gene's germline CDR1 is LNHDA and CDR2 SQIVND (reference sequence). V lost 3 bases, J lost 4 bases, and 5 bases stayed unmatched. The CDR3 length is 14 residues. This CDR3 reads CASSMQGDTYGYTF. For the CDR3, the DNA is TGTGCCAGTAGTATGCAGGGGGATACCTATGGCTACACCTTC.

The chain joins TRBV9 to TRBJ1-6; tentative D call: TRBD1 (6 bases). CDR3 length: 14 residues. V lost 2 bases to trimming and J lost 8 bases, with 11 bases between them. Germline CDR1 is SGDLS and CDR2 is YYNGEE. The CDR3 region is CASSVRPGDSPLHF. Written as DNA, the CDR3 is TGTGCCAGCAGCGTCAGACCAGGGGATTCACCCCTCCACTTT.

This clonotype was counted a single time. This chain uses TRBV4-1 with TRBJ1-3; D call uncertain. The germline gives CDR1 MGHRA, CDR2 YSYEKL. The ends were cut back, 0 bases at V and 10 bases at J, with 13 bases in the middle. The CDR3 is 14 residues long. The CDR3 loop reads CASSQDRQLQTIYF. Here the CDR3 DNA reads TGCGCCAGCAGCCAAGATAGGCAGCTTCAGACCATATATTTT.

The J gene is TRBJ2-7, the V gene TRBV7-2, with TRBD2 identical over 9 bases. Germline CDR1 is SGHTA and CDR2 is FQGNSA. This CDR3 comprises 15 residues. The trim removed 6 bases at V and 1 base at J, leaving 7 bases unmatched. The CDR3 bases are TGTGCCAGCAGACTAGGGAGCGGGAGGTCCTACGAGCAGTACTTC. Amino acid sequence: CASRLGSGRSYEQYF. Together with reference TRBV7-2 and TRBJ2-7, the CDR3 gives the full variable domain: GAGVSQSPSNKVTEKGKDVELRCDPISGHTALYWYRQSLGQGLEFLIYFQGNSAPDKSGLPSDRFSAERTGGSVSTLTIQRTQQEDSAVYLCASRLGSGRSYEQYFGPGTRLTVT.

Worth noting for this clonotype: This is likely a read error, given that the CDR3 carries no conserved phenylalanine or tryptophan at its end. The V and J genes are TRBV9 and TRBJ1-6; 11 bases are a match to TRBD1. CDR3 length: 14 amino acids. Losses at the gene ends were 3 bases for V and 9 bases for J; bases not matched to a gene: 2. Germline CDR1 reads SGDLS; CDR2 reads YYNGEE. The CDR3 spells CASSGTGGSSPLHL. The CDR3 DNA sequence: TGTGCCAGCAGCGGGACAGGGGGCTCTTCACCCCTCCACCTT.

The gene calls are TRBV7-2 and TRBJ2-5, with 12 bases fitting TRBD2. The V gene's germline CDR1 is SGHTA and CDR2 FQGNSA. The CDR3 has 15 amino acids. The V segment lost 6 bases and the J segment 2 bases; nucleotides outside the gene matches: 4. CDR3 in amino acids: CASRASGRGQETQYF. In DNA form, the CDR3 reads TGTGCCAGCAGGGCTAGCGGGAGGGGTCAAGAGACCCAGTACTTC.

This clonotype appeared once. The genes are TRBV7-2 and TRBJ2-7, with D perhaps TRBD2 (5 bases). The CDR3 contains 14 residues. The V gene lost 2 bases and the J gene lost 7 bases, with 15 bases spanning the gap. Germline loops: CDR1 SGHTA, CDR2 FQGNSA. As DNA, the CDR3 is TGTGCCAGCAGCTTAATCCGTGGGAGCAATGAGCAGTACTTC. Residues: CASSLIRGSNEQYF. The complete variable domain, with remaining parts taken from reference TRBV7-2 and TRBJ2-7, reads GAGVSQSPSNKVTEKGKDVELRCDPISGHTALYWYRQSLGQGLEFLIYFQGNSAPDKSGLPSDRFSAERTGGSVSTLTIQRTQQEDSAVYLCASSLIRGSNEQYFGPGTRLTVT.

The genes are TRBV25-1 and TRBJ2-7, with 8 nucleotides matching TRBD1. The ends lost 7 bases at V and 13 bases at J; junction bases unmatched: 12. Germline-derived CDR1 and CDR2 are MGHDK and SYGVNS. The CDR3 runs 12 residues. The CDR3 DNA follows: TGTGCCAGCACCCAAATAGGGACAGGCTCTTACTTC. Translating gives CASTQIGTGSYF.